Below, 27 T cell receptor beta chains from the same sample are listed, as sequenced in a study of blood T cell repertoires in COVID-19. The data were produced by immunoSEQ multiplex PCR, yet TCRdb's version contains in-frame clones alone and is incomplete. The repertoire holds around 180,000 clones, with approximately 79% as singletons. Sample: peripheral blood. The source of these receptors is a woman older than 75 with acute or convalescent COVID-19.

The V and J genes are TRBV6-2 or TRBV6-3 and TRBJ2-1; 8 bases are a match to TRBD2. The CDR3 has 13 residues. Germline lookup yields CDR1 MNHEY and CDR2 SVGEGT. V lost 5 bases and J lost 9; bases outside the gene matches: 6. The CDR3 DNA reads TGTGCCAGCAGTCTCACCCGGGAGGGTGAGCAGTTCTTC. Encoded protein: CASSLTREGEQFF.

The rearrangement joins TRBV7-9 to TRBJ1-2; TRBD1 matches at 9 bases. V lost 5 bases and J lost 8; bases outside the gene matches: 9. CDR3 length: 14 residues. Germline V gene data show CDR1 as SEHNR and CDR2 as FQNEAQ (reference sequence). CDR3 DNA: TGTGCCAGCAGCCACAGGGGGCGACTATCCGGCTACACCTTC. This sequence encodes CASSHRGRLSGYTF.

The chain employs TRBV5-4 and TRBJ2-5, with 12 bases matching TRBD1. Germline V CDR1 and CDR2: SGHNT, YYREEE (reference sequence). With V trimmed by 5 bases and J by 3 bases, 8 bases remained unmatched. This CDR3 is 16 amino acids long. The CDR3 spells CASSRGTGGREETQYF. The CDR3 DNA sequence: TGTGCCAGCAGTCGAGGGACAGGGGGCAGGGAAGAGACCCAGTACTTC.

The chain uses TRBV5-1 and TRBJ2-3; 9 bases agree with TRBD2. The ends lost 4 bases at V and 0 bases at J; junction bases unmatched: 3. CDR1 is SGHRS and CDR2 is YFSETQ in the germline V gene. This CDR3 is 15 amino acids long. Here the CDR3 DNA reads TGCGCCAGCAGCCTACTAGCGGGCAGCACAGATACGCAGTATTTT. It is translated as CASSLLAGSTDTQYF.

This clone has a single count. The chain links TRBV7-2 to TRBJ1-5; no firm D call. The CDR3 runs 14 residues. V lost 0 bases and J lost 9, with 12 bases in between. Germline lookup yields CDR1 SGHTA and CDR2 FQGNSA. DNA of the CDR3: TGTGCCAGCAGCTTAGCTGTTTTTTCGGGGCCCCAGCATTTT. Translated: CASSLAVFSGPQHF.

J is TRBJ1-1 and V is TRBV28; 7 nucleotides line up with TRBD1. The CDR3 runs to 12 residues. Unmatched junction bases numbered 8, after V lost 5 bases and J lost 11 bases. Germline V gene lookup returns CDR1 MDHEN and CDR2 SYDVKM. In nucleotides, the CDR3 is TGTGCCAGCAGTCCAGACAGGGTGAGGGCTTTCTTT. It encodes CASSPDRVRAFF.

The V and J genes are TRBV28 and TRBJ1-2; 7 positions match TRBD1. The CDR3 has 15 amino acids. Germline V gene lookup returns CDR1 MDHEN and CDR2 SYDVKM. The J segment lost 1 base and the V segment lost 5 bases, leaving 7 bases of the junction unmatched. For the CDR3, the DNA is TGTGCCAGCAGTCTCACGACAGGGATTAACTATGGCTACACCTTC. It specifies CASSLTTGINYGYTF.

This clone was counted between two and nine times. The gene calls are TRBV6-5 and TRBJ1-2, with D perhaps TRBD1 (5 bases). The CDR3 sequence is 14 residues long. V lost 0 bases and J lost 3, with 8 bases in between. Germline V gives CDR1 MNHEY, CDR2 SVGAGI. CDR3 DNA: TGTGCCAGCAGTTACTCTCAGGGTGACTATGGCTACACCTTC. It codes for CASSYSQGDYGYTF.

This clone was observed a few times. The CDR3 DNA is TGCGCCAGCAGCCAAGATACAGGGTGGACCGGGGAGCTGTTTTTT. Translation gives CASSQDTGWTGELFF. This chain joins TRBV4-1 and TRBJ2-2; D might be TRBD1 (6 bases). Germline lookup yields CDR1 MGHRA and CDR2 YSYEKL. This CDR3 comprises 15 residues. Trimming took 0 bases from V and 5 from J, leaving 10 bases between them.

V and J are TRBV5-6 and TRBJ2-1; tentative D call: TRBD2 (6 bases). Trimming took off 4 bases at V and 0 bases at J, with 14 bases between the two ends. Germline-derived CDR1 and CDR2 are SGHDT and YYEEEE. The length of the CDR3 is 16 residues. The CDR3 DNA reads as TGTGCCAGCAGCCTGATGGCGGGATACTCCTACAATGAGCAGTTCTTC. Residues: CASSLMAGYSYNEQFF.

The chain employs TRBV9 and TRBJ2-2, with D uncertain. CDR1 is SGDLS and CDR2 is YYNGEE in the germline V gene. This CDR3 is built from 15 residues. V was trimmed by 0 bases and J by 1 base, leaving 7 bases between them. The chain's CDR3 is CASSVAAGNTGELFF. In nucleotides, the CDR3 is TGTGCCAGCAGCGTAGCAGCAGGGAACACCGGGGAGCTGTTTTTT. The entire variable domain, with the rest obtained from reference TRBV9 and TRBJ2-2, is as follows: DSGVTQTPKHLITATGQRVTLRCSPRSGDLSVYWYQQSLDQGLQFLIQYYNGEERAKGNILERFSAQQFPDLHSELNLSSLELGDSALYFCASSVAAGNTGELFFGEGSRLTVL.

The V call is TRBV29-1, the J call TRBJ2-1; 7 positions match TRBD1. The CDR3 is made up of 15 amino acids. The germline V gene encodes CDR1 SQVTM and CDR2 ANQGSEA. The V and J ends lost 5 bases and 3 bases, in that order; junction bases with no gene match: 10. CDR3 in amino acids: CSVSDRADVYNEQFF. Written as DNA, the CDR3 is TGCAGCGTTTCCGACAGGGCGGATGTCTACAATGAGCAGTTCTTC.

The sample holds a few counts of this clone. The chain combines TRBV2 with TRBJ2-3; D unresolved. CDR3 length: 10 amino acids. V was clipped by 8 bases and J by 6 bases, with 6 bases between them. The germline V gene encodes CDR1 SNHLY and CDR2 FYNNEI. The CDR3 region has the DNA TGTGCCAGCGAGGCCGATACGCAGTATTTT. Residues: CASEADTQYF.

The CDR3 DNA follows: TGTGCCAGCAGGGGGTTGAGGGCACCGGCCTCGGGAAATGAGCAGTTCTTC. Its protein is CASRGLRAPASGNEQFF. The chain has TRBV28 and TRBJ2-1; the D gene is possibly TRBD2 (5 bases). CDR1 and CDR2 from the germline V gene are MDHEN and SYDVKM. This CDR3 is 17 amino acids long. The V end lost 6 bases, the J end lost 7 bases, and 25 bases lay between the germline ends. Full variable domain (missing parts from reference TRBV28 and TRBJ2-1): DVKVTQSSRYLVKRTGEKVFLECVQDMDHENMFWYRQDPGLGLRLIYFSYDVKMKEKGDIPEGYSVSREKKERFSLILESASTNQTSMYLCASRGLRAPASGNEQFFGPGTRLTVL.

The V gene is TRBV7-9, the J gene TRBJ2-6; TRBD1 is a possible D gene (6 bases). Germline V gene data show CDR1 as SEHNR and CDR2 as FQNEAQ (reference sequence). V was cut by 5 bases and J by 0 bases, with 8 bases left in between. The length of the CDR3 is 15 residues. The CDR3 nucleotides are TGTGCCAGCAGCCAGGGGTACTCTGGGGCCAACGTCCTGACTTTC. Amino acid sequence: CASSQGYSGANVLTF.

The rearrangement uses TRBV6-6 and TRBJ2-3, with 10 bases that match TRBD2. CDR3 size: 16 residues. Germline V gene sequence: CDR1 MNHNY, CDR2 SVGAGI (reference sequence). V lost 5 bases, J lost 0 bases, and 5 bases stayed unmatched. The CDR3 coding sequence is TGTGCCAGCAGTACCCGGACTAGCGGAAGCACAGATACGCAGTATTTT. Its translation is CASSTRTSGSTDTQYF.

J is TRBJ2-3 and V is TRBV28; 9 bases align to TRBD2. Germline values: CDR1 MDHEN, CDR2 SYDVKM. V trimming: 5 bases; J trimming: 0 bases; junction bases outside the gene matches: 12. CDR3 size: 18 residues. The CDR3: CASSTAAASGISTDTQYF. The CDR3 nucleotides read TGTGCCAGCAGTACCGCTGCCGCTAGCGGGATTAGCACAGATACGCAGTATTTT.

J is TRBJ2-5 and V is TRBV6-5; 7 nucleotides align to TRBD2. CDR1 and CDR2 (germline): MNHEY, SVGAGI. The CDR3 covers 14 residues. V gave up 5 bases and J gave up 3 bases; unmatched junction bases: 6. CDR3 sequence (DNA): TGTGCCAGCAGTCGGCGTCTAGCGGAAGAGACCCAGTACTTC. Its translation is CASSRRLAEETQYF.

J is TRBJ1-3 and V is TRBV30, with unresolved D. The germline CDR1 and CDR2 sequences are GTSNPN and SVGIG (reference sequence). The CDR3 extends over 13 amino acids. With 5 bases removed from V and 3 bases from J, the gap between germline ends came to 11 bases. In DNA form, the CDR3 reads TGTGCCTGGTCCAACGGAGGTGGAAACACCATATATTTT. The encoded protein is CAWSNGGGNTIYF.

The chain recombines TRBV4-1 with TRBJ1-5; D is unclear. The CDR3 contains 15 residues. Germline lookup yields CDR1 MGHRA and CDR2 YSYEKL. V was trimmed by 0 bases and J by 5 bases, leaving 11 bases between them. CDR3 residues: CASSQDPAGYQPQHF. The CDR3 region has the DNA TGCGCCAGCAGCCAAGATCCGGCGGGTTATCAGCCCCAGCATTTT.

The chain carries TRBV4-3 and TRBJ2-1, with TRBD1 matching over 7 bases. V was pared by 5 bases and J by 4 bases, with 8 bases of the junction left unmatched. The CDR3 runs 15 residues. CDR1 is LGHNA and CDR2 is YSLEER in the germline V gene. The CDR3 bases are TGCGCCAGCAGCAGCCTAGGGGGCAGTTACAATGAGCAGTTCTTC. Its translation: CASSSLGGSYNEQFF.

The gene calls are TRBV9 and TRBJ2-1; 7 nucleotides agree with TRBD2. Unmatched junction bases numbered 3, after V lost 1 base and J lost 5 bases. Germline V gene lookup returns CDR1 SGDLS and CDR2 YYNGEE. This CDR3 has 14 amino acids. CDR3 loop: CASSVIAGNNEQFF. CDR3 nucleotide sequence: TGTGCCAGCAGCGTAATAGCGGGCAACAATGAGCAGTTCTTC.

This clone has only a few counts. The CDR3 DNA follows: TGTGCCAGCAGGGACCTAGCGGGAGTGGTTGATACGCAGTATTTT. Its translation: CASRDLAGVVDTQYF. The chain uses TRBV2 and TRBJ2-3; TRBD2 matches at 10 bases. The junction had 9 bases not matched to a gene; V was cut back by 6 bases and J by 6 bases. Germline CDR1 is SNHLY and CDR2 is FYNNEI. The CDR3 is 15 amino acids.

A few counts support this clone. J is TRBJ1-6 and V is TRBV19; 8 bases are shared with TRBD1. The CDR3 is 16 amino acids. V lost 5 bases, J lost 9 bases, and 12 bases stayed unmatched. Germline V gene lookup returns CDR1 LNHDA and CDR2 SQIVND (reference sequence). CDR3 in amino acids: CASSALPGGIGSPLHF. The CDR3 region has the DNA TGTGCCAGTAGTGCCCTCCCAGGGGGCATAGGTTCACCCCTCCACTTT.

The genes are TRBV7-8 and TRBJ2-7; 7 nucleotides match TRBD1. The trim removed 2 bases at V and 3 bases at J, leaving 7 bases unmatched. The CDR3 loop spans 15 amino acids. CDR1 is SGHVS, CDR2 FQNEAQ, per germline. This CDR3 is CASSLSGDRYYEQYF. CDR3 nucleotide sequence: TGTGCCAGCAGCTTATCTGGGGACAGATACTACGAGCAGTACTTC.

V and J are TRBV29-1 and TRBJ2-3, with 9 bases identical to TRBD2. V was clipped by 6 bases and J by 1 base; unmatched bases: 2. Germline lookup yields CDR1 SQVTM and CDR2 ANQGSEA. The CDR3 runs 13 residues. Here the CDR3 reads CSVRTSGTDTQYF. CDR3 nucleotide sequence: TGCAGCGTGCGGACTAGCGGCACAGATACGCAGTATTTT.

This sequence joins TRBV28 and TRBJ1-2; a weak D match, TRBD1 (6 bases). Trimming cost V 2 bases and J 13 bases, with 14 bases left between them. This CDR3 spans 12 amino acids. In germline, CDR1 is MDHEN, CDR2 SYDVKM. The CDR3 loop reads CASSLVQGPLTF. The DNA for the CDR3 is TGTGCCAGCAGTTTAGTTCAGGGGCCCCTCACCTTC.